This TCR beta chain was sequenced in a study of blood T cell repertoires in COVID-19 (dated by TCRdb to the early 2020s). Regarding the complete study: Samples covering the acute and convalescent phases of COVID-19 were provided by collaborators in the United States, Italy and Spain. The material from the prospective study consisted of cDNA or gDNA derived from T cells, B-cell-depleted T cells, or PBMCs. Deeply sampled blood TCRbeta repertoires from subjects exposed to, actively infected with, or recovered from COVID-19 were included in the dataset. The repertoires were released in a freely available public database meant as a resource for research on the immune response to SARS-CoV-2. The samples were drawn from two sources: the first 160 participants of the ongoing ImmuneRACE study, and 1,254 subjects contributed by 6 global collaborators. A de-identified subject ID, COVID-19 status, age in years and sex were almost always included in the sample metadata. Where available, HLA class I and class II types were obtained from metadata supplied by the sample provider rather than from assay-based typing. What the research found in general, with its limitations: The quantity of clinical and demographic metadata differed by source and by participant and was supplied without curation.

V and J are truncated by 0 bases and 8 bases respectively, leaving an intervening sequence of 24 bases. The CDR3, cysteine through phenylalanine, is 18 amino acids long. Kept here is only the CDR3 DNA, which spans 54 bases and is read in frame from base 1. According to the germline V gene, CDR1 reads SGHTS and CDR2 reads YDEGEE. TCRbeta CDR3 regions were amplified from genomic DNA by means of the immunoSEQ Assay, a bias-controlled multiplex PCR. The authors' pipeline ran thus. The number of nucleated cells in each sample was estimated from the amplification of reference gene primers within the assay. Sequence reads were collapsed and filtered to measure the absolute abundance of every unique TCRbeta CDR3 rearrangement. For each sample, productive Simpson clonality was calculated as the square root of Simpson's diversity index across productive rearrangements. TCRdb re-hosts the immuneACCESS table, in-frame sequences only. Its copies lack some clones; in the studies checked, an unresolved V gene accounts for under half of them, and the cause for the rest is not known. V, J and clone size are those of that table, while D and trimming were read from the DNA. The sample table shows tens of thousands of clones, and around 82% are seen once. The top ten clones comprise less than 25% of the sample.

This clone showed up just a few times. Its antigen is not yet known. Per-nucleotide qualities are absent, and no much larger clonotype sits a single base away. Whole blood was collected in K2EDTA tubes by collaborating institutions according to the institutions' own protocols. Collaborator samples were shipped for TCRbeta analysis as frozen whole blood, isolated PBMCs, or DNA extracted from either sample type. Sequencing used peripheral blood. The TCR comes from a man aged 80 or over with active or convalescent COVID-19. Recombination connected TRBV5-8 to TRBJ1-5, with the D gene not clear enough to name. The nucleotide sequence reads as follows: TGTGCCAGCAGCTTGGCCTTGGACTTAGTGTCGAGCGTGGAGCCCCAGCATTTT. Translated, this is CASSLALDLVSSVEPQHF.